A selection of T cell receptor beta chains follows, all from one sample in a study of OX40 agonist ivuxolimab in advanced cancers. The assay was immunoSEQ multiplex PCR, and TCRdb's table has in-frame clones only and misses some. This repertoire shows some 66,000 clones, about three quarters found once; its top ten account for roughly 1.5%. Source: CD4+ or CD8+ T cells sorted from blood, taken in a trial of the OX40 agonist ivuxolimab. The source is an adult with an advanced solid tumor such as melanoma, head and neck, liver or kidney cancer. Each CDR3 is given with its conserved first and last residue. The order of the fields is clone size, V gene, D gene, J gene, CDR3 DNA, CDR3 protein. A D gene is named only where the DNA matches it firmly. A clone size is listed for some rows: how often the clone was seen (once, few, many), or a class if it is expanded.

clone size: .
V gene: TRBV2
D gene: .
J gene: TRBJ2-1
CDR3 DNA: TGTGCCAGCAGTAACCCAGGGTTGGGGGAGGATGAGCAGTTCTTC
CDR3 protein: CASSNPGLGEDEQFF

clone size: once
V gene: TRBV4-2
D gene: .
J gene: TRBJ2-5
CDR3 DNA: TGTGCCAGCAGCCCCCTAGGGGGGGAACAGACCCAGTACTTC
CDR3 protein: CASSPLGGEQTQYF

clone size: .
V gene: TRBV9
D gene: .
J gene: TRBJ1-1
CDR3 DNA: TGTGCCAGCAGCCAACGCGGGGGCCCTGGTGAAGCTTTCTTT
CDR3 protein: CASSQRGGPGEAFF

clone size: .
V gene: TRBV2
D gene: TRBD1
J gene: TRBJ2-1
CDR3 DNA: TGTGCCAGCAGGGGGGGACAGGGTACGACTGAGCAGTTCTTC
CDR3 protein: CASRGGQGTTEQFF

clone size: .
V gene: TRBV6-6
D gene: TRBD1
J gene: TRBJ2-1
CDR3 DNA: TGTGCCAGCAGTTACTCAGGGACAGGGGGGAATGAGCAGTTCTTC
CDR3 protein: CASSYSGTGGNEQFF

clone size: .
V gene: TRBV2
D gene: TRBD1
J gene: TRBJ1-6
CDR3 DNA: TGTGCCAGCAGGACTCGGGACAGCGTCCACTCACCCCTCCACTTT
CDR3 protein: CASRTRDSVHSPLHF

clone size: .
V gene: TRBV5-4
D gene: .
J gene: TRBJ1-2
CDR3 DNA: TGTGCCAGCAGCTTGCCCAGGGGAGAATTCTATGGCTACACCTTC
CDR3 protein: CASSLPRGEFYGYTF

clone size: once
V gene: TRBV30
D gene: TRBD1
J gene: TRBJ2-5
CDR3 DNA: TGTGCCTGGAGTGGCGCCGGGACAGGGGTTGGAGAGACCCAGTACTTC
CDR3 protein: CAWSGAGTGVGETQYF

clone size: .
V gene: TRBV28
D gene: .
J gene: TRBJ1-2
CDR3 DNA: TGTGCCAGCAGTCTCGGGAGGTATGGCTACACCTTC
CDR3 protein: CASSLGRYGYTF

clone size: .
V gene: TRBV7-2
D gene: .
J gene: TRBJ2-4
CDR3 DNA: TGTGCCAGCAGCTTAGATTACGCGCTAGCCAAAAACATTCAGTACTTC
CDR3 protein: CASSLDYALAKNIQYF

clone size: .
V gene: TRBV11-2
D gene: TRBD1
J gene: TRBJ2-4
CDR3 DNA: TGTGCCAGCAGCTTGGACAGGGATAAAAACATTCAGTACTTC
CDR3 protein: CASSLDRDKNIQYF

clone size: .
V gene: TRBV6-1
D gene: .
J gene: TRBJ2-7
CDR3 DNA: TGTGCCAGCAGTCAGCAGGGGAGTTGGTCCGGCGAGCAGTACTTC
CDR3 protein: CASSQQGSWSGEQYF

clone size: .
V gene: TRBV5-1
D gene: .
J gene: TRBJ1-4
CDR3 DNA: TGCGCCAGCAGCCCTTCGTCGACCCTAAATGAAAAACTGTTTTTT
CDR3 protein: CASSPSSTLNEKLFF

clone size: few
V gene: TRBV6-5
D gene: .
J gene: TRBJ2-3
CDR3 DNA: TGTGCCAGCAGAAGGGACGCTGGGGGTCCAGATACGCAGTATTTT
CDR3 protein: CASRRDAGGPDTQYF

clone size: .
V gene: TRBV27
D gene: .
J gene: TRBJ1-2
CDR3 DNA: TGTGCCAGCACCTCAGGGGTGGGGTATGGCTACACCTTC
CDR3 protein: CASTSGVGYGYTF

clone size: .
V gene: TRBV10-1
D gene: TRBD2
J gene: TRBJ2-4
CDR3 DNA: TGCGCCAGCAGTGAGTCTTCTAGCGGGAGGGCCACGGCCAAAAACATTCAGTACTTC
CDR3 protein: CASSESSSGRATAKNIQYF

clone size: .
V gene: TRBV2
D gene: .
J gene: TRBJ1-4
CDR3 DNA: TGTGCCAGCCAAGCGTTCAGACAGTCGGATTCAACTAATGAAAAACTGTTTTTT
CDR3 protein: CASQAFRQSDSTNEKLFF

clone size: .
V gene: TRBV7-9
D gene: .
J gene: TRBJ2-7
CDR3 DNA: TGTGCCAGCGGCGCCAGGGATTACGAGCAGTACTTC
CDR3 protein: CASGARDYEQYF

clone size: .
V gene: TRBV13
D gene: .
J gene: TRBJ2-2
CDR3 DNA: TGTGCCAGCAGCTTACGTTTGACCGGGGAGCTGTTTTTT
CDR3 protein: CASSLRLTGELFF